This TCR beta chain was recorded in a study of T cell responses to AZD1222 COVID-19 vaccine. Findings and caveats of the study: Donors skewed white British and female; clonal diversity was possibly underestimated.

Sequenced by immunoSEQ multiplex PCR; TCRdb stores in-frame clones only, minus some. The table has approximately 79,000 clones, over 70% seen once. About this clone: The antigen is unknown.

CDR1 is MGHRA and CDR2 is YSYEKL in the germline V gene. Trimming stripped 1 base from V and 2 bases from J, with 11 bases between. The CDR3 runs 16 residues. V usage is TRBV4-1 and J usage is TRBJ1-4; D perhaps matches TRBD1 (5 bases). Sequenced here: peripheral blood, sampled on day 0 of AZD1222 vaccination. The clonotype was recovered from an adult in good health. The CDR3 nucleotides read TGCGCCAGCAGCCAAGCCTCCGGGGGTACTAATGAAAAACTGTTTTTT. Residues: CASSQASGGTNEKLFF.